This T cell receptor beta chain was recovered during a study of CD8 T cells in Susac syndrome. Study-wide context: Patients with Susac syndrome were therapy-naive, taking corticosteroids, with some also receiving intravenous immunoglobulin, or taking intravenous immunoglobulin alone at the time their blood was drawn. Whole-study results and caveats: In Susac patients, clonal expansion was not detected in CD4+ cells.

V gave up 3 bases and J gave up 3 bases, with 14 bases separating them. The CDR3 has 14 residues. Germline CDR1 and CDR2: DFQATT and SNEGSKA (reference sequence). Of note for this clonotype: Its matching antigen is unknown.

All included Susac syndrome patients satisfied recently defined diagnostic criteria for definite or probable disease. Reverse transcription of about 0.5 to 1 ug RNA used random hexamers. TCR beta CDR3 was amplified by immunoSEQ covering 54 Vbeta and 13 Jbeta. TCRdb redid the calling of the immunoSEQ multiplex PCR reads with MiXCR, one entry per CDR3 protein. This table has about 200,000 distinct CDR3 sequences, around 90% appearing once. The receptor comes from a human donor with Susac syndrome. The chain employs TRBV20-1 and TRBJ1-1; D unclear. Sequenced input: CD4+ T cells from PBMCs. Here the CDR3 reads CSARAVGGYTEAFF. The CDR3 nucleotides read TGCAGTGCTAGGGCGGTGGGTGGGTACACTGAAGCTTTCTTT.